The T cell receptor (beta chain) under discussion was sequenced for a study of blood T cell repertoires in COVID-19. The wider study: The United States, Italy and Spain supplied acute and convalescent COVID-19 samples.

CDR1 is SGHDN, CDR2 FVKESK, per germline. The V segment lost 0 bases and the J segment 0 bases; nucleotides outside the gene matches: 18. CDR3 length: 22 residues. The assay was immunoSEQ multiplex PCR, and TCRdb's table has in-frame clones only and misses some. This table has about 81,000 clones, approximately 80% appearing once. The receptor's source is a human donor in a cohort sampled during active COVID-19. This chain joins TRBV14 and TRBJ1-5; 9 bases agree with TRBD1. The sample comprised peripheral blood. CDR3 nucleotides: TGTGCCAGCAGCCAAGATTCATCGGCGGGACAGGGAATACTGTATAGCAATCAGCCCCAGCATTTT. It codes for CASSQDSSAGQGILYSNQPQHF.